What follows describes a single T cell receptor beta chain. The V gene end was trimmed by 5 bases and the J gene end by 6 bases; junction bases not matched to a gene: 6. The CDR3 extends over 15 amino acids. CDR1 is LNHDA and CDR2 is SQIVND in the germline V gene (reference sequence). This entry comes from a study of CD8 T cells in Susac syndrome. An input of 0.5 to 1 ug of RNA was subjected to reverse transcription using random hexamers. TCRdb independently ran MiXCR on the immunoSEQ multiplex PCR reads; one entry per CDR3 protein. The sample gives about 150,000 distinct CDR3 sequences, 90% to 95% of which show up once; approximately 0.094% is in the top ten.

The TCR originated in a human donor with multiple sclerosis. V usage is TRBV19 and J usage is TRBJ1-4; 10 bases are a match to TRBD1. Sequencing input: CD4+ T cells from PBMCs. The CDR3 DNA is TGTGCCAGTAGTCTGGGACAGGGGATGGATGAAAAACTGTTTTTT. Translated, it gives CASSLGQGMDEKLFF.